The entry below describes one TCR beta chain. What it binds is not known. This sample stems from a study of cytomegalovirus exposure and HLA in healthy donors. This PCR relied on a set of 60 Vbeta primers and 13 Jbeta primers. Profiled with immunoSEQ multiplex PCR; TCRdb holds only in-frame clones, not every one. The sample carries 90,000 to 110,000 clones, approximately 72% recorded once. Healthy bone marrow donors made up the donors. Per germline, CDR1 SGHTA and CDR2 FQGNSA. The CDR3 runs 17 residues. The V segment lost 2 bases and the J segment 6 bases; nucleotides outside the gene matches: 11. Whole-study findings and limits: A later analysis found common viral pathogens apparently linked to several of the most significant clusters. Accounts indicate the classifier identified cytomegalovirus status with strong specificity and sensitivity. By HLA locus, TCR association rates varied in a later analysis, with DRB1 showing the most and HLA-C the fewest.

The V and J genes are TRBV7-2 and TRBJ2-2; 8 nucleotides agree with TRBD2. The origin of this receptor is a man younger than 45 in good health and CMV-seronegative. Sequencing used PBMCs. CDR3 amino acids: CASSLNLGGRKSGELFF. CDR3 sequence (DNA): TGTGCCAGCAGCTTAAATCTTGGCGGGAGGAAGTCCGGGGAGCTGTTTTTT.